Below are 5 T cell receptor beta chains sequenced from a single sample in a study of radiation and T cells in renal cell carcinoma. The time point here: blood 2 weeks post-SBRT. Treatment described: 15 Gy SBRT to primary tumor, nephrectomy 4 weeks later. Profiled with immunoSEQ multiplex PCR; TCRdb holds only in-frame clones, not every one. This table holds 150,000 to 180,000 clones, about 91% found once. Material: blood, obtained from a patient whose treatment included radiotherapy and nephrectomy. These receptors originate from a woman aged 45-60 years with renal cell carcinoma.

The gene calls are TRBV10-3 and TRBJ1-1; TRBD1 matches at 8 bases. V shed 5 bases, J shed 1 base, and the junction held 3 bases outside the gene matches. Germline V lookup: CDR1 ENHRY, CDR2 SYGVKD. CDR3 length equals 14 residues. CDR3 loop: CAISSGTGNTEAFF. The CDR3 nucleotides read TGTGCCATCAGTTCCGGGACAGGGAACACTGAAGCTTTCTTT.

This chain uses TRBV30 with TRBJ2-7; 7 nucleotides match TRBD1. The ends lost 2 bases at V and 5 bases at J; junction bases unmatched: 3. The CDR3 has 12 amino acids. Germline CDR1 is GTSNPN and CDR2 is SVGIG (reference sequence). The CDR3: CAWSRTGDEQYF. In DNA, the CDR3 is TGTGCCTGGAGTAGAACAGGGGACGAGCAGTACTTC.

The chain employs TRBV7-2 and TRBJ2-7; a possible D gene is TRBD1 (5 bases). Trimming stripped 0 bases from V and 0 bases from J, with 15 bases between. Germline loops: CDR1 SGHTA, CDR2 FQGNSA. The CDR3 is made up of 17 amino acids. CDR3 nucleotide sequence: TGTGCCAGCAGCTTAGCGCAAGGCAGGGTGGGCTCCTACGAGCAGTACTTC. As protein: CASSLAQGRVGSYEQYF.

The CDR3, as DNA: TGTGCCAGCAGTGAGGGGACAGGCTATGAAAAACTGTTTTTT. This sequence encodes CASSEGTGYEKLFF. The V gene is TRBV2, the J gene TRBJ1-4, with TRBD1 matching over 8 bases. Per the germline V gene, CDR1 is SNHLY and CDR2 is FYNNEI. The junction had 3 bases not matched to a gene; V was cut back by 3 bases and J by 6 bases. The CDR3 covers 14 residues.

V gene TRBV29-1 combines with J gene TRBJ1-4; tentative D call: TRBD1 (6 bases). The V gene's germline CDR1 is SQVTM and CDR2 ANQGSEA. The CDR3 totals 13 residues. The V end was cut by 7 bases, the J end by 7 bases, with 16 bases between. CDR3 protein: CSARTAMGEKLFF. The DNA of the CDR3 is TGCAGCGCCCGGACAGCTATGGGTGAAAAACTGTTTTTT.